The 8 T cell receptor beta chains below come from one sample, sequenced in a study of blood T cell repertoires in COVID-19. The method was immunoSEQ multiplex PCR; TCRdb's version includes in-frame clones alone and lacks a portion of them. The sample includes roughly 160,000 clones, roughly 84% of them seen just once. The sequencing input was PBMCs or T cells enriched from blood (not recorded which). These receptors were collected from a man in his 60s who had recovered from COVID-19.

This clone was counted a single time. Other nucleotide sequences in the sample specify the same CDR3. CDR3 in amino acids: CASSLGPRGTDTQYF. As DNA, the CDR3 is TGTGCCAGCAGCTTAGGCCCGCGCGGCACAGATACGCAGTATTTT. The V call is TRBV11-2, the J call TRBJ2-3; no reliable D call. This CDR3 is 15 amino acids long. Germline V gene sequence: CDR1 SGHAT, CDR2 FQNNGV. Trimming pared 1 base from V and 1 base from J, leaving 9 bases between.

This clone was observed a few times. The chain employs TRBV6-1 and TRBJ2-6; TRBD1 matches at 8 bases. This CDR3 is 18 amino acids long. Germline V lookup: CDR1 MNHNS, CDR2 SASEGT. V lost 4 bases and J lost 3; bases outside the gene matches: 11. The CDR3 sequence: CASSALTGALVGANVLTF. CDR3 sequence (DNA): TGTGCCAGCAGTGCCTTGACAGGGGCGCTGGTTGGGGCCAACGTCCTGACTTTC.

This clone has more than one count but fewer than ten. The J gene is TRBJ1-2, the V gene TRBV5-1, with 9 nucleotides matching TRBD1. V was clipped by 4 bases and J by 8 bases; unmatched bases: 15. This CDR3 has 16 residues. From germline, CDR1 is SGHRS and CDR2 YFSETQ. The CDR3 DNA follows: TGCGCCAGCAGCCCGGGACAGGGCCCGGTTCTGCCCGGCTACACCTTC. As protein: CASSPGQGPVLPGYTF.

The chain is built from TRBV7-2 and TRBJ2-7; the D gene is possibly TRBD1 (6 bases). The CDR3 is made up of 13 amino acids. The V gene lost 5 bases and the J gene lost 2 bases, with 10 bases spanning the gap. Germline values: CDR1 SGHTA, CDR2 FQGNSA. In nucleotides, the CDR3 is TGTGCCAGCAGCGGGGGCCGGCCCTACGAGCAGTACTTC. Translating it yields CASSGGRPYEQYF. Looking up the rest from reference TRBV7-2 and TRBJ2-7 gives the full variable domain: GAGVSQSPSNKVTEKGKDVELRCDPISGHTALYWYRQSLGQGLEFLIYFQGNSAPDKSGLPSDRFSAERTGGSVSTLTIQRTQQEDSAVYLCASSGGRPYEQYFGPGTRLTVT.

The rearrangement joins TRBV11-2 to TRBJ2-2; D gene unclear. The germline V and J ends were trimmed by 5 bases and 0 bases, with 4 bases remaining between them. This CDR3 has 13 residues. Germline V gives CDR1 SGHAT, CDR2 FQNNGV. The DNA for the CDR3 is TGTGCCAGCAGCCGCGCGAACACCGGGGAGCTGTTTTTT. Protein: CASSRANTGELFF. Drawing the rest from reference TRBV11-2 and TRBJ2-2, the complete variable domain is EAGVAQSPRYKIIEKRQSVAFWCNPISGHATLYWYQQILGQGPKLLIQFQNNGVVDDSQLPKDRFSAERLKGVDSTLKIQPAKLEDSAVYLCASSRANTGELFFGEGSRLTVL.

V is TRBV27 and J is TRBJ1-1; D call uncertain. The CDR3 loop spans 16 amino acids. Germline CDR1 MNHEY, CDR2 SMNVEV (reference sequence). Trimming removed 6 bases from V and 0 bases from J, with 17 bases in between. The CDR3 loop is CASSWTKTDLNTEAFF. The CDR3 DNA sequence: TGTGCCAGCAGCTGGACTAAAACAGATTTGAACACTGAAGCTTTCTTT.

The rearrangement links TRBV13 to TRBJ1-6; a possible D gene is TRBD1 (5 bases). V shed 5 bases and J shed 8 bases, with 13 bases lying between them. Looked up from germline, CDR1 is PRHDT and CDR2 is FYEKMQ (reference sequence). The CDR3 sequence is 14 residues long. CDR3 region: CASSATTGDSPLHF. CDR3 nucleotide sequence: TGTGCCAGCAGCGCAACCACGGGGGATTCACCCCTCCACTTT.

J is TRBJ2-7 and V is TRBV7-5; the table's TRBD2 call for D was not verified on the DNA. TRBV7-5 corresponds to a pseudogene. This CDR3 has 16 amino acids. CDR3 DNA sequence: TGTGTCAGAAGCTTACCCGGACTAGCGGGCCCCTACGAGCAGTACTTC. This gives the protein CVRSLPGLAGPYEQYF.